This entry features one T cell receptor (beta chain) sequence. Its antigen is not known. The data were taken from a study of OX40 agonist ivuxolimab in advanced cancers. Study summary: The treatment was a fully human IgG2 OX40 agonist, ivuxolimab. One hepatocellular carcinoma and a couple of cutaneous melanoma patients partially responded. Notes on the study in general: Normalized T-cell clonal expansion was also low in some nonresponders.

TCRdb's copy holds only in-frame clones and misses some; the assay was immunoSEQ multiplex PCR. The data hold fewer than 120,000 clones, with roughly 90% observed a single time. The V and J ends lost 0 bases and 3 bases respectively, with 6 bases between them. From germline, CDR1 is SGDLS and CDR2 YYNGEE. The CDR3 is made up of 14 amino acids. The source was CD4+ or CD8+ T cells sorted from blood, collected in a trial of the OX40 agonist ivuxolimab. The receptor was derived from an adult with an advanced solid tumor such as melanoma, head and neck, liver or kidney cancer. The J gene is TRBJ2-2, the V gene TRBV9; D is undetermined. The CDR3 protein is CASSVGGHTGELFF. In DNA form, the CDR3 reads TGTGCCAGCAGCGTAGGGGGTCACACCGGGGAGCTGTTTTTT.